The present T cell receptor beta chain was sequenced within a study of blood T cell repertoires in COVID-19. The wider study: Acute and convalescent COVID-19 specimens originated in the United States, Italy and Spain.

Germline V gene lookup returns CDR1 KGHSH and CDR2 LQKENI. The CDR3 loop spans 15 amino acids. The ends were cut back, 3 bases at V and 4 bases at J, with 15 bases in the middle. Per the original methods: Reference gene primer amplification gave nucleated cell count estimates. Profiled with immunoSEQ multiplex PCR; TCRdb holds only in-frame clones, not every one. V, J and clone size are those of that table, while D and trimming were read from the DNA. The sample has 150,000 or so clones, around four fifths seen once; the top ten hold 2.5% to 3%. This clone was counted between two and nine times. The chain uses TRBV18 and TRBJ2-5; maybe TRBD2 (5 bases). This clonotype was obtained from a woman in her thirties or forties with active or convalescent COVID-19. The specimen sequenced was peripheral blood. CDR3 protein: CASSPFDLARETQYF. Written as DNA, the CDR3 is TGTGCCAGCTCACCTTTCGACTTAGCGAGAGAGACCCAGTACTTC. The whole variable domain, filled in from reference TRBV18 and TRBJ2-5, reads NAGVMQNPRHLVRRRGQEARLRCSPMKGHSHVYWYRQLPEEGLKFMVYLQKENIIDESGMPKERFSAEFPKEGPSILRIQQVVRGDSAAYFCASSPFDLARETQYFGPGTRLLVL.